Shown below are 23 T cell receptor beta chains from a single sample sequenced in a study of tumor and adjacent non-tumor tissue in lung cancer. This sample's RNA came from whole unsorted tissue. The normal lung tissue was taken more than 3 cm from the tumor edge. Three rounds of nested PCR, following a modified ARM-PCR protocol, produced the TCRbeta library. TCRdb passed the multiplex PCR reads through MiXCR, listing each CDR3 protein once. The sample carries fewer than 100,000 distinct CDR3 sequences, around 82% recorded once. The sample was distant non-tumor lung tissue. The receptors shown here come from a woman between 50 and 59 years old with non-small cell lung cancer.

A note on this clonotype: A read error is possible here, since a much larger clone lies one base away. As the CDR3 is not closed by the conserved phenylalanine or tryptophan, this likely results from a read error. The chain has TRBV7-2 and TRBJ2-3; D is unclear. V dropped 5 bases and J dropped 0 bases, with 9 bases sitting between them. This CDR3 spans 14 amino acids. Germline CDR1 is SGHTA and CDR2 is FQGNSA. CDR3 sequence (DNA): TGTGCCAGCAGCCCCGACGGGAGCACAGATACGCAGTATTTA. It translates to CASSPDGSTDTQYL.

For this clonotype: A read error is possible here, since a much larger clone lies one base away. J is TRBJ2-5 and V is TRBV20-1; no clear D. Trimming left V 0 bases short and J 5 bases short, with 22 bases between. The length of the CDR3 is 17 residues. Germline V lookup: CDR1 DFQATT, CDR2 SNEGSKA (reference sequence). In nucleotides, the CDR3 is TGCAGTGCTAGAGATTACCTGCCCTTGGGTCTCGGGGAGACCCAGTACTTC. Protein: CSARDYLPLGLGETQYF.

The chain combines TRBV24-1 with TRBJ1-5; no definite D call. This CDR3 is built from 14 residues. V was pared by 2 bases and J by 9 bases, with 13 bases between. Germline V gene data show CDR1 as KGHDR and CDR2 as SFDVKD. CDR3 loop: CATSDSDGPVPQHF. Written as DNA, the CDR3 is TGTGCCACCAGTGATTCTGATGGGCCGGTGCCCCAGCATTTT.

This chain links TRBV28 with TRBJ2-7; 7 positions match TRBD2. V shed 6 bases, J shed 3 bases, and the junction held 11 bases outside the gene matches. CDR1 is MDHEN, CDR2 SYDVKM, per germline. The CDR3 is made up of 15 amino acids. Written as DNA, the CDR3 is TGTGCCAGCAGCTCGAGGGCTAGCGGTCTCTACGAGCAGTACTTC. Translating it yields CASSSRASGLYEQYF.

As concerns this clonotype: The junction departs from the called germline gene at one end, perhaps through a read error. This chain links TRBV11-1 with TRBJ2-7, with D possibly being TRBD2 (9 bases). The CDR3 consists of 16 residues. Germline V lookup: CDR1 SGHAT, CDR2 FQDESV (reference sequence). DNA for the CDR3: TGTACCAGCAGCTATTCCAGGGGGCAGCGGGAGGCCGAGCAGTATTTC. The encoded protein is CTSSYSRGQREAEQYF.

This chain connects TRBV9 to TRBJ2-5; 12 nucleotides line up with TRBD2. Germline CDR1 is SGDLS and CDR2 is YYNGEE. Trimming took 9 bases from V and 7 from J; bases not matched to a gene: 13. This CDR3 is built from 15 residues. Here the CDR3 reads CANGPLAGGEGTQYF. For the CDR3, the DNA is TGTGCCAACGGACCTCTAGCGGGAGGGGAGGGGACCCAGTACTTC.

V usage is TRBV5-5 and J usage is TRBJ1-5; weak D call: TRBD1 (6 bases). Germline CDR1 and CDR2: SGHKS and YYEKEE (reference sequence). The CDR3 has 15 residues. V lost 7 bases and J 3 bases, leaving 17 bases between the germline ends. The CDR3 DNA is TGTGCCAGCTGTTTGGGGGGGCAGTTCAATCAGCCCCAGCATTTT. Its translation is CASCLGGQFNQPQHF.

Note on this clonotype: An end of the junction differs from the germline gene, which may be a read error. The chain recombines TRBV6-6 with TRBJ2-1; 7 bases line up with TRBD2. The CDR3 length is 15 residues. Per the germline V gene, CDR1 is MNHNY and CDR2 is SVGAGI (reference sequence). The DNA for the CDR3 is TGTACCAGCAGTTATAATCAAGCGGGGTACAATGAGCAGTTCTTC. Its protein product is CTSSYNQAGYNEQFF.

Turning to this clonotype: The missing conserved phenylalanine or tryptophan at the end of this CDR3 makes a read error likely. The chain links TRBV20-1 to TRBJ2-7, with 11 bases that match TRBD1. The V gene's germline CDR1 is DFQATT and CDR2 SNEGSKA (reference sequence). The V segment lost 3 bases and the J segment 2 bases; nucleotides outside the gene matches: 3. The CDR3 is made up of 14 amino acids. For the CDR3, the DNA is TGCAGTGCTAGGGGACAGGGGGGGGCCTACGAGCAGTACTTA. As protein: CSARGQGGAYEQYL.

This chain links TRBV4-2 with TRBJ1-5, with unresolved D. The CDR3 length is 15 residues. Germline loops: CDR1 LGHNA, CDR2 YNFKEQ. V gave up 0 bases and J gave up 16 bases, with 22 bases separating them. CDR3 region: CASSQDLTSNQHHHF. In nucleotides, the CDR3 is TGTGCCAGCAGCCAAGACCTCACCAGCAATCAGCACCACCATTTT.

The chain couples TRBV20-1 to TRBJ2-5; the match to TRBD2 covers 7 bases. CDR1 and CDR2 (germline): DFQATT, SNEGSKA (reference sequence). Trimming cost V 5 bases and J 2 bases; bases outside gene matches: 5. The CDR3 length is 13 residues. Here the CDR3 reads CSALGGGQETQYF. The CDR3 bases are TGCAGTGCTCTAGGCGGGGGTCAAGAGACCCAGTACTTC.

This chain uses TRBV6-5 with TRBJ2-4, with a weak D call TRBD2 (6 bases). Germline CDR1 reads MNHEY; CDR2 reads SVGAGI. Trimming shortened V by 5 bases and J by 5 bases, and 13 bases separated the two germline ends. The CDR3 runs to 14 residues. The CDR3 DNA reads TGTGCCAGCAGTGACCGGGGGACCGAAAACATTCAGTACTTC. Translated: CASSDRGTENIQYF.

A remark on this clonotype: The junction shows a germline mismatch at one end, possibly a read error. The V and J genes are TRBV6-1 and TRBJ2-7; D not certain. Per germline, CDR1 MNHNS and CDR2 SASEGT. The CDR3 is 13 residues long. CDR3 protein: CVSSDQAHYEEYF. In DNA, the CDR3 is TGTGTCAGCAGTGACCAAGCCCACTACGAGGAGTACTTC.

With regard to this clonotype: One end of the junction fails to match germline, which may point to a read error. The genes are TRBV29-1 and TRBJ2-1, with D tentatively TRBD2 (5 bases). CDR1 is SQVTM, CDR2 ANQGSEA, per germline. The CDR3 loop spans 15 amino acids. The CDR3 spells CNVELTGSSYNEQFF. The CDR3 DNA reads TGCAACGTTGAACTGACGGGGAGCTCCTACAATGAGCAGTTCTTC.

Comments on this clonotype: The junction shows a germline mismatch at one end, possibly a read error. This chain joins TRBV12-3 or TRBV12-4 and TRBJ2-2; TRBD1 matches at 9 bases. The CDR3 consists of 17 residues. The CDR3 DNA sequence: TGTGTCAGCAATACCTGGACAGGGGCAACTAACACCGGGGAGCTGTTTTTT. Protein sequence: CVSNTWTGATNTGELFF.

With respect to this clonotype: The junction departs from germline at one end; a sequencing error may be responsible. This chain joins TRBV24-1 and TRBJ2-2; D not certain. Germline CDR1 reads KGHDR; CDR2 reads SFDVKD. CDR3 length: 16 residues. This CDR3 is CATSDLPPANTWELFF. CDR3 DNA sequence: TGCGCCACCAGTGATTTGCCCCCTGCGAACACCTGGGAGCTGTTTTTT.

At least ten counts were recorded for this clonotype. The chain links TRBV4-2 to TRBJ1-4; 12 positions agree with TRBD1. V lost 0 bases to trimming and J lost 8 bases; unmatched junction nucleotides: 4. The germline V gene encodes CDR1 LGHNA and CDR2 YNFKEQ. This CDR3 region has 16 residues. The CDR3 is CASSQDTGTGGEKLFF. The CDR3 region has the DNA TGTGCCAGCAGCCAAGATACCGGGACAGGGGGCGAAAAACTGTTTTTT.

As concerns this clonotype: The conserved closing phenylalanine or tryptophan is absent in this CDR3, likely reflecting a read error. CDR3 residues: CANSYHTSGRAQNEQFL. The CDR3 DNA reads TGTGCCAATAGTTACCATACTAGCGGGAGGGCCCAAAATGAGCAGTTCTTA. This chain links TRBV6-5 with TRBJ2-1; 13 positions match TRBD2. Looked up from germline, CDR1 is MNHEY and CDR2 is SVGAGI. J gave up 7 bases and V 10 bases, and 16 bases lay outside the gene matches. This CDR3 region has 17 residues.

This clonotype was observed a handful of times. This chain joins TRBV5-1 and TRBJ2-3, with 13 nucleotides matching TRBD2. The CDR3 extends over 16 amino acids. Trimming took 4 bases from V and 11 from J; bases not matched to a gene: 13. CDR1 SGHRS and CDR2 YFSETQ come from the germline V gene. The CDR3 DNA reads TGCGCCAGCAGCCCCGGACTAGCGGGAGTACTTTTGGAGCAGTATTTT. Protein: CASSPGLAGVLLEQYF.

The genes are TRBV12-3 or TRBV12-4 and TRBJ2-1, with D unclear. The CDR3 has 15 residues. V was cut by 3 bases and J by 4 bases, with 13 bases left in between. The CDR3 coding sequence is TGTGCCAGCAGTTTGGCTTGCGCTAGATACAATGAGCAGTTCTTC. Translation: CASSLACARYNEQFF.

The chain links TRBV14 to TRBJ2-3; TRBD2 agrees at 15 bases. The length of the CDR3 is 18 residues. V shed 6 bases and J 2 bases; nucleotides not matched to a gene: 9. Germline loops: CDR1 SGHDN, CDR2 FVKESK. The CDR3 bases are TGTGCCAGCAGGCGACCCGGACTAGCGGGAGGGGTCACAGATACGCAGTATTTT. Its translation: CASRRPGLAGGVTDTQYF.

The chain carries TRBV7-8 and TRBJ1-2, with 7 bases matching TRBD1. Germline lookup yields CDR1 SGHVS and CDR2 FQNEAQ. J gave up 2 bases and V 5 bases, and 17 bases lay outside the gene matches. The length of the CDR3 is 18 residues. The CDR3 protein is CASSLPGQPLSPNYGYTF. The CDR3 DNA sequence: TGTGCCAGCAGCCTACCGGGACAGCCCCTTTCCCCAAACTATGGCTACACCTTC.

In regard to this clonotype: No conserved phenylalanine or tryptophan is present at the end of the CDR3, so a read error is the likely explanation. CDR3 region: CATMEGNYGYTL. The CDR3 nucleotides read TGTGCCACCATGGAAGGGAACTATGGCTACACCCTC. The chain uses TRBV12-3 or TRBV12-4 and TRBJ1-2, with D hard to call. Trimming took off 10 bases at V and 2 bases at J, with 11 bases between the two ends. This CDR3 has 12 residues.